The next 17 T cell receptor beta chains were all read from a single sample in a study of control samples from healthy donors and cancer patients. The method was immunoSEQ multiplex PCR; TCRdb's version includes in-frame clones alone and lacks a portion of them. Here the sample spans around 170,000 clones, approximately 86% being singletons. Input material: blood. The receptors stem from a woman in her 30s in good health.

The chain has TRBV12-1 and TRBJ1-2; TRBD1, the table's D call, was not compared with the DNA. TRBV12-1 is termed a pseudogene. The CDR3 spans 17 residues. The CDR3 DNA is TGTGCCAGCAGGACTAACACCGGGACAGGGGGTGACTATGGCTACACCTTC. Its protein product is CASRTNTGTGGDYGYTF.

The CDR3 DNA is TGTGCCAGCAGCCAACTCACTAGCGGGGGTTACAATGAGCAGTTCTTC. Protein: CASSQLTSGGYNEQFF. The rearrangement uses TRBV4-2 and TRBJ2-1, with 11 positions matching TRBD2. The CDR3 totals 16 residues. The junction had 4 bases not matched to a gene; V was cut back by 2 bases and J by 4 bases. Germline CDR1 reads LGHNA; CDR2 reads YNFKEQ.

V usage is TRBV7-6 and J usage is TRBJ2-7; D possibly corresponds to TRBD1 (6 bases). There are 12 residues in the CDR3. Germline V gene lookup returns CDR1 SGHVS and CDR2 FNYEAQ. The ends were cut back, 5 bases at V and 8 bases at J, with 13 bases in the middle. The CDR3 spells CASSLLQGQQYF. CDR3 DNA sequence: TGTGCCAGCAGCCTTTTACAGGGTCAGCAGTACTTC.

This sequence joins TRBV4-2 and TRBJ1-4, with TRBD1 matching over 7 bases. V lost 0 bases and J lost 6; bases outside the gene matches: 7. The CDR3 loop spans 16 amino acids. CDR1 and CDR2 from the germline V gene are LGHNA and YNFKEQ. The DNA for the CDR3 is TGTGCCAGCAGCCAAGATCCGGGACAGAGAGATGAAAAACTGTTTTTT. Translation gives CASSQDPGQRDEKLFF.

V gene TRBV7-6 combines with J gene TRBJ2-1, with 13 bases matching TRBD2. The junction had 7 bases not matched to a gene; V was cut back by 5 bases and J by 6 bases. The CDR3 runs 16 residues. Germline V CDR1 and CDR2: SGHVS, FNYEAQ. The CDR3 sequence is CASSSRGLAGVNEQFF. The CDR3 DNA follows: TGTGCCAGCAGCAGTAGAGGACTAGCGGGAGTCAATGAGCAGTTCTTC.

This chain links TRBV6-5 with TRBJ1-4; no clear D. This CDR3 region has 13 residues. Trimming shortened V by 7 bases and J by 4 bases, and 10 bases separated the two germline ends. CDR1 is MNHEY, CDR2 SVGAGI, per germline. CDR3 DNA sequence: TGTGCCAGCATAAGGCAGAGTAATGAAAAACTGTTTTTT. This sequence encodes CASIRQSNEKLFF.

This clone has just one count. The J gene is TRBJ2-2, the V gene TRBV19; D is ambiguous. There are 14 residues in the CDR3. Germline CDR1 and CDR2: LNHDA and SQIVND (reference sequence). V was shortened by 3 bases and J by 5 bases, with 10 bases between the two germline ends. The CDR3: CASSIAGRTGELFF. Here the CDR3 DNA reads TGTGCCAGTAGTATTGCCGGTCGAACCGGGGAGCTGTTTTTT.

The chain has TRBV30 and TRBJ1-1; D remains ambiguous. The germline V gene encodes CDR1 GTSNPN and CDR2 SVGIG (reference sequence). V lost 6 bases to trimming and J lost 5 bases, with 19 bases between them. The CDR3 is made up of 14 amino acids. The DNA of the CDR3 is TGTGCCTGCCCCCGGAGTGTCGGAACGACTGAAGCTTTCTTT. Its protein product is CACPRSVGTTEAFF.

The V call is TRBV6-5, the J call TRBJ2-2; no clear D. The CDR3 contains 15 residues. Trimming took off 2 bases at V and 6 bases at J, with 13 bases between the two ends. Germline CDR1 and CDR2: MNHEY and SVGAGI. CDR3 residues: CASSYELAGAGELFF. Here the CDR3 DNA reads TGTGCCAGCAGTTACGAACTGGCCGGCGCCGGGGAGCTGTTTTTT.

V is TRBV5-1 and J is TRBJ1-3; possible D gene TRBD1, 5 bases. V lost 5 bases and J 4 bases, leaving 16 bases between the germline ends. Germline loops: CDR1 SGHRS, CDR2 YFSETQ. The CDR3 length is 15 residues. CDR3 protein: CASRTGEARGNTIYF. The CDR3 DNA sequence: TGCGCCAGCAGGACGGGGGAAGCTCGAGGAAACACCATATATTTT.

V is TRBV30 and J is TRBJ2-1; D unclear. V was shortened by 3 bases and J by 4 bases, with 4 bases between the two germline ends. The CDR3 totals 11 residues. Germline V gene sequence: CDR1 GTSNPN, CDR2 SVGIG (reference sequence). CDR3 in amino acids: CAWRPYNEQFF. The CDR3 DNA reads as TGTGCCTGGAGACCTTACAATGAGCAGTTCTTC.

The chain employs TRBV4-2 and TRBJ2-2; no clear D gene. Germline V gene sequence: CDR1 LGHNA, CDR2 YNFKEQ. The CDR3 has 14 residues. Trimming stripped 1 base from V and 6 bases from J, with 9 bases between. The DNA for the CDR3 is TGTGCCAGCAGCCAAGTAGGCGGCTCCGGGGAGCTGTTTTTT. This sequence encodes CASSQVGGSGELFF.

This clone has only a few counts. Other DNA sequences from this sample encode an identical CDR3 as well. V gene TRBV6-6 combines with J gene TRBJ1-3, with D tentatively TRBD1 (5 bases). Trimming left V 0 bases short and J 4 bases short, with 10 bases between. Germline V lookup: CDR1 MNHNY, CDR2 SVGAGI (reference sequence). The CDR3 length is 15 residues. The CDR3, as DNA: TGTGCCAGCAGTTACTCGACGGGGGTCGGAAACACCATATATTTT. It specifies CASSYSTGVGNTIYF.

The chain employs TRBV9 and TRBJ2-3; 9 positions match TRBD2. The CDR3 loop spans 15 amino acids. With V trimmed by 4 bases and J by 6 bases, 9 bases remained unmatched. CDR1 and CDR2 (germline): SGDLS, YYNGEE. The CDR3 loop reads CASSPSSGVGDTQYF. CDR3 bases: TGTGCCAGCAGCCCCTCTAGCGGGGTAGGGGATACGCAGTATTTT.

This clone was counted between two and nine times. V and J are TRBV3-1 (or the pseudogene TRBV3-2) and TRBJ2-7; TRBD1 aligns across 11 bases. Germline-derived CDR1 and CDR2 are LGHDT and YNNKEL (reference sequence). CDR3 length: 14 residues. V gave up 3 bases and J gave up 4 bases; unmatched junction bases: 2. CDR3: CASSQDRGLYEQYF. In DNA, the CDR3 is TGTGCCAGCAGCCAGGACAGGGGGCTTTACGAGCAGTACTTC.

The genes are TRBV28 and TRBJ1-2; D not resolved. V was shortened by 0 bases and J by 2 bases, with 7 bases between the two germline ends. Germline V lookup: CDR1 MDHEN, CDR2 SYDVKM. This CDR3 comprises 14 residues. DNA for the CDR3: TGTGCCAGCAGTTTATGGCTTCTCAACTATGGCTACACCTTC. This translates into CASSLWLLNYGYTF.

J is TRBJ2-7 and V is TRBV5-6, with D possibly matching TRBD2 (6 bases). Germline lookup yields CDR1 SGHDT and CDR2 YYEEEE. This CDR3 is 13 amino acids long. The ends were cut back, 2 bases at V and 4 bases at J, with 10 bases in the middle. This CDR3 is CASSFSGPYEQYF. CDR3 in DNA: TGTGCCAGCAGCTTTAGCGGACCTTACGAGCAGTACTTC. Looking up the rest from reference TRBV5-6 and TRBJ2-7 gives the full variable domain: DAGVTQSPTHLIKTRGQQVTLRCSPKSGHDTVSWYQQALGQGPQFIFQYYEEEERQRGNFPDRFSGHQFPNYSSELNVNALLLGDSALYLCASSFSGPYEQYFGPGTRLTVT.